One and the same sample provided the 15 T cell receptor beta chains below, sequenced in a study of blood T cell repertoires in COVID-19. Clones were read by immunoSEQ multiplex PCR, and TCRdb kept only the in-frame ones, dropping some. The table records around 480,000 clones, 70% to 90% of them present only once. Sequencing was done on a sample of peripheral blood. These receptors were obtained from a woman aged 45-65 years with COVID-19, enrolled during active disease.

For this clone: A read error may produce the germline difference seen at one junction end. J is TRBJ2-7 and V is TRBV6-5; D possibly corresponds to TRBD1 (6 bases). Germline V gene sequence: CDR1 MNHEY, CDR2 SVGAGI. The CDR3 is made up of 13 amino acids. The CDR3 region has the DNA TGTGCCAGCAGGGACACAGACCGGACAGCGCTTAACTTC. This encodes CASRDTDRTALNF.

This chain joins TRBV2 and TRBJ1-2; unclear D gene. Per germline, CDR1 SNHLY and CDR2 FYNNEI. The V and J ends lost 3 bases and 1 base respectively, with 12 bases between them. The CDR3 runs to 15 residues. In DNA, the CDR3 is TGTGCCAGCAGTGACCTACAGTATCTTAACTATGGCTACACCTTC. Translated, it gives CASSDLQYLNYGYTF. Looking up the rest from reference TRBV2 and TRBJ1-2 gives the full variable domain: EPEVTQTPSHQVTQMGQEVILRCVPISNHLYFYWYRQILGQKVEFLVSFYNNEISEKSEIFDDQFSVERPDGSNFTLKIRSTKLEDSAMYFCASSDLQYLNYGYTFGSGTRLTVV.

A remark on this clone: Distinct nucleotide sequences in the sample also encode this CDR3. The DNA of the CDR3 is TGTGCCAGCAGTGAACTGGGGACAAGGTCCGATGAGCAGTTCTTC. Its protein product is CASSELGTRSDEQFF. The rearrangement links TRBV2 to TRBJ2-1; D is perhaps TRBD1 (6 bases). The CDR3 runs to 15 residues. Per germline, CDR1 SNHLY and CDR2 FYNNEI. V lost 2 bases and J 8 bases, leaving 16 bases between the germline ends. Variable domain in full (rest from reference TRBV2 and TRBJ2-1): EPEVTQTPSHQVTQMGQEVILRCVPISNHLYFYWYRQILGQKVEFLVSFYNNEISEKSEIFDDQFSVERPDGSNFTLKIRSTKLEDSAMYFCASSELGTRSDEQFFGPGTRLTVL.

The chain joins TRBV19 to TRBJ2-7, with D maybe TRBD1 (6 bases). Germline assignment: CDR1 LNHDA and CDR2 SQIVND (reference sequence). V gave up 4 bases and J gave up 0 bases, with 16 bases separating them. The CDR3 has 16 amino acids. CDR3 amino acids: CASSNGRDRFSYEQYF. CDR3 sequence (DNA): TGTGCCAGTAGTAATGGGAGAGACAGGTTCTCCTACGAGCAGTACTTC.

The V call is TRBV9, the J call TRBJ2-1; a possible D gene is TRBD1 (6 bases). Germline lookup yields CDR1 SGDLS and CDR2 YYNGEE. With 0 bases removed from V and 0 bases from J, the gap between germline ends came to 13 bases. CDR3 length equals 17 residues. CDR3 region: CASSVGGGHFSYNEQFF. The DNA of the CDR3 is TGTGCCAGCAGCGTAGGTGGGGGACACTTCTCCTACAATGAGCAGTTCTTC.

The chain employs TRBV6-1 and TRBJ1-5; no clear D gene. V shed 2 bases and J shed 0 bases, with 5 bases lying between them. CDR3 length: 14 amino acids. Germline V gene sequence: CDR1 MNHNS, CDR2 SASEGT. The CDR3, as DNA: TGTGCCAGCAGTGAACAGATTAGCAATCAGCCCCAGCATTTT. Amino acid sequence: CASSEQISNQPQHF.

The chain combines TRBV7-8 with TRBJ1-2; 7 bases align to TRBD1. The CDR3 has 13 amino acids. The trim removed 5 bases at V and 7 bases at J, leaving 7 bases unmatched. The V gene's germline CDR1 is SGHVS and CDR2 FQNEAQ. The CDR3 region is CASSRDRVVGYTF. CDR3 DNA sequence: TGTGCCAGCAGCAGAGACAGGGTAGTTGGCTACACCTTC.

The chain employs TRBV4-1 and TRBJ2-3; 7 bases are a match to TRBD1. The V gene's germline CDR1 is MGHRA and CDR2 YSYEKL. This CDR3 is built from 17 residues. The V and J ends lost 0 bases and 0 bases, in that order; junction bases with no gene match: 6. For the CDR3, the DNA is TGCGCCAGCAGCCAAGATCGAAACAGGGGAAGCACAGATACGCAGTATTTT. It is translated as CASSQDRNRGSTDTQYF.

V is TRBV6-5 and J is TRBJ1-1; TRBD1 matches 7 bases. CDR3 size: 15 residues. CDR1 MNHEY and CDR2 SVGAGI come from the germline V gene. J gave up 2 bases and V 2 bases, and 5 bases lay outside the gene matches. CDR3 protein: CASSYRGLKNTEAFF. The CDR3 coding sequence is TGTGCCAGCAGTTACAGGGGGCTTAAAAACACTGAAGCTTTCTTT.

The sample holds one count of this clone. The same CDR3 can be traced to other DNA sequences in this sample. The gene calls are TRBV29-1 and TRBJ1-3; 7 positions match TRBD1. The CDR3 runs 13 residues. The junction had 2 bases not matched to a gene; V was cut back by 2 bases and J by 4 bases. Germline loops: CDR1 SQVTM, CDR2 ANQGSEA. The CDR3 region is CSVETGAGNTIYF. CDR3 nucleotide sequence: TGCAGCGTTGAAACAGGGGCAGGAAACACCATATATTTT.

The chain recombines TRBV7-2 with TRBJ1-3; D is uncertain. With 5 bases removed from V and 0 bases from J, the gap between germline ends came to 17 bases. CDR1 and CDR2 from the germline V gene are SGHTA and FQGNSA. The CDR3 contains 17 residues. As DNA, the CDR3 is TGTGCCAGCAGCCCTTCCCTATTGTGGTCCTCTGGAAACACCATATATTTT. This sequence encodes CASSPSLLWSSGNTIYF.

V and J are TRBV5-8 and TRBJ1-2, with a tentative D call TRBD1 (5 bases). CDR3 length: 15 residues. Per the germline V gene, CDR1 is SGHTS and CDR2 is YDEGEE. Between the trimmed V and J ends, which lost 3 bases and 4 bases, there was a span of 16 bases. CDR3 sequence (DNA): TGTGCCAGCAGCTGGGAGGGGCAGTCCGGCTATGGCTACACCTTC. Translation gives CASSWEGQSGYGYTF.

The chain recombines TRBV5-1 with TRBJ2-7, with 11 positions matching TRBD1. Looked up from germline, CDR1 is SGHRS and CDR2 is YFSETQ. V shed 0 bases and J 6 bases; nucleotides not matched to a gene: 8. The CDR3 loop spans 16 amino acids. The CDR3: CASSLGPGTGGLEQYF. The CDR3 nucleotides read TGCGCCAGCAGCTTGGGCCCCGGGACAGGGGGTCTCGAGCAGTACTTC.

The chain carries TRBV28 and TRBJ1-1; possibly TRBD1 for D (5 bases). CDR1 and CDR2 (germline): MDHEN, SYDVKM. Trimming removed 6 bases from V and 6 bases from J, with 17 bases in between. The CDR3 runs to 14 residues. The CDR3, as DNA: TGTGCCAGCAGCTTTGGACACAAAACCGCTGAAGCTTTCTTT. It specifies CASSFGHKTAEAFF.

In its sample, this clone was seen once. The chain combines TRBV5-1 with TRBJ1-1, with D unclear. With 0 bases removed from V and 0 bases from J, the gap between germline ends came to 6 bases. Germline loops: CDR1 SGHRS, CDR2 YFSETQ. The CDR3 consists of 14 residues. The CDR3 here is CASSLGVLNTEAFF. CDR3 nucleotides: TGCGCCAGCAGCTTGGGAGTTTTGAACACTGAAGCTTTCTTT. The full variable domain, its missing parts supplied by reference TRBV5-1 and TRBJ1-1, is KAGVTQTPRYLIKTRGQQVTLSCSPISGHRSVSWYQQTPGQGLQFLFEYFSETQRNKGNFPGRFSGRQFSNSRSEMNVSTLELGDSALYLCASSLGVLNTEAFFGQGTRLTVV.